One sample yielded the 4 T cell receptor beta chains listed below, sequenced in a study of blood T cell repertoires in COVID-19 (dated by TCRdb to between 2020 and 2021). The method behind the library was the immunoSEQ multiplex PCR assay. Held by TCRdb, this immuneACCESS table contains in-frame sequences only and omits some clones. Under half of the omission traces to an unresolved V gene where checked; the cause of the rest is unknown. This sample comprises more than 200,000 clones, 83% of them detected only once. Jointly, the top ten make up about 2.7% of the sample. Sequencing was performed on peripheral blood. These receptors were collected from a woman in her 40s with active or convalescent COVID-19.

The J gene is TRBJ1-2, the V gene TRBV4-2; 8 nucleotides match TRBD1. The CDR3 extends over 15 amino acids. Germline V gene sequence: CDR1 LGHNA, CDR2 YNFKEQ. V trimming: 1 base; J trimming: 4 bases; junction bases outside the gene matches: 5. CDR3 amino acids: CASSQVTGVIYGYTF. The CDR3 DNA follows: TGTGCCAGCAGCCAAGTGACAGGGGTGATCTATGGCTACACCTTC.

This chain uses TRBV10-2 with TRBJ2-1; TRBD2 aligns across 15 bases. After removal of 4 bases from V and 4 bases from J, the junction contained 5 bases not matched to a gene. The CDR3 consists of 17 residues. Germline CDR1 WSHSY, CDR2 SAAADI. The CDR3 DNA reads as TGCGCCAGCAGTGCCGGGACTAGCGGGAGGTCTTACAATGAGCAGTTCTTC. Translated, it gives CASSAGTSGRSYNEQFF.

The count of this clone is one. The V gene is TRBV5-1, the J gene TRBJ1-2, with a tentative D call TRBD1 (6 bases). The CDR3 has 16 residues. Germline V gene data show CDR1 as SGHRS and CDR2 as YFSETQ. Trimming took off 0 bases at V and 6 bases at J, with 18 bases between the two ends. The CDR3 loop is CASSLVPQQGSDGYTF. The DNA for the CDR3 is TGCGCCAGCAGCTTGGTTCCGCAACAGGGATCGGATGGCTACACCTTC.

This chain uses TRBV27 with TRBJ2-7, with 9 positions matching TRBD1. With V trimmed by 5 bases and J by 4 bases, 6 bases remained unmatched. The CDR3 runs to 14 residues. CDR1 and CDR2 from the germline V gene are MNHEY and SMNVEV (reference sequence). The CDR3 spells CASSLRTGAYEQYF. For the CDR3, the DNA is TGTGCCAGCAGTCTAAGGACAGGGGCGTACGAGCAGTACTTC.